Below, 26 T cell receptor beta chains from the same sample are listed, as sequenced in a study of cytomegalovirus exposure and HLA in healthy donors. The PCR ran on 60 Vbeta and 13 Jbeta primers. Libraries were prepared by immunoSEQ multiplex PCR; TCRdb keeps only in-frame clonotypes and omits some of them. The data contain some 100,000 clones, approximately 81% of them seen just once; the ten biggest clones take up less than 2.5%. Sequenced material: PBMCs. These receptor sequences come from a woman aged 25 to 45 in good health and CMV-seronegative.

V and J are TRBV5-7 and TRBJ2-5; D remains unclear. TRBV5-7 is noted as an ORF with a role that remains uncertain. V was shortened by 5 bases and J by 2 bases, with 10 bases between the two germline ends. CDR3 length: 13 amino acids. The CDR3 DNA is TGTGCCAGCAGGAATGACTCTCAAGAGACCCAGTACTTC. Its protein product is CASRNDSQETQYF.

This clone was seen a single time. The gene calls are TRBV6-5 and TRBJ2-3; 7 positions match TRBD2. Trimming took 2 bases from V and 5 from J; bases not matched to a gene: 4. Looked up from germline, CDR1 is MNHEY and CDR2 is SVGAGI. The CDR3 is 14 residues long. The CDR3 bases are TGTGCCAGCAGTTACCGGCCTAGCGGAGATACGCAGTATTTT. Its protein is CASSYRPSGDTQYF.

The chain uses TRBV6-6 and TRBJ1-5; the D gene is possibly TRBD1 (6 bases). V was cut by 2 bases and J by 0 bases, with 11 bases left in between. The CDR3 length is 16 residues. Germline-derived CDR1 and CDR2 are MNHNY and SVGAGI (reference sequence). The CDR3 spells CASSYPGGYSNQPQHF. In DNA form, the CDR3 reads TGTGCCAGCAGTTACCCGGGGGGCTATAGCAATCAGCCCCAGCATTTT.

The rearrangement uses TRBV28 and TRBJ2-7; a possible D gene is TRBD1 (6 bases). The germline gives CDR1 MDHEN, CDR2 SYDVKM. The CDR3 extends over 12 amino acids. V lost 10 bases, J lost 0 bases, and 10 bases lay in between. Here the CDR3 DNA reads TGTGCCACCGGGGACAACTCCTACGAGCAGTACTTC. Its protein product is CATGDNSYEQYF.

This clone was counted once. The CDR3 bases are TGTGCCAGCAGTGTCCTACAGGCTGATGGGAAGCAGTTCTTC. It translates to CASSVLQADGKQFF. J is TRBJ2-1 and V is TRBV27; possibly TRBD1 for D (5 bases). CDR1 and CDR2 (germline): MNHEY, SMNVEV (reference sequence). V was cut by 5 bases and J by 11 bases, with 19 bases left in between. The CDR3 is 14 residues long.

This sequence joins TRBV6-6 and TRBJ2-1; 8 bases align to TRBD2. The CDR3 extends over 16 amino acids. Germline trimming cut 7 bases from V and 9 bases from J; bases unmatched to any gene: 17. Germline V gene lookup returns CDR1 MNHNY and CDR2 SVGAGI (reference sequence). The CDR3 protein is CASTGGTRSRKGEQFF. The CDR3 region has the DNA TGTGCCAGCACTGGGGGGACTAGATCGAGAAAGGGTGAGCAGTTCTTC.

V is TRBV2 and J is TRBJ1-3; the D gene is possibly TRBD1 (5 bases). The CDR3 is made up of 16 amino acids. Germline-derived CDR1 and CDR2 are SNHLY and FYNNEI. The V end was cut by 5 bases, the J end by 2 bases, with 16 bases between. The CDR3 coding sequence is TGTGCCAGCAGTCGGGTCGGTACAGGACCTGGAAACACCATATATTTT. This encodes CASSRVGTGPGNTIYF. Full variable domain (outside the CDR3, taken from reference TRBV2 and TRBJ1-3): EPEVTQTPSHQVTQMGQEVILRCVPISNHLYFYWYRQILGQKVEFLVSFYNNEISEKSEIFDDQFSVERPDGSNFTLKIRSTKLEDSAMYFCASSRVGTGPGNTIYFGEGSWLTVV.

CDR3 amino acids: CASSEFSGSIWETQYF. In DNA, the CDR3 is TGTGCCAGCAGTGAGTTTAGCGGGAGTATCTGGGAGACCCAGTACTTC. V is TRBV2 and J is TRBJ2-5, with TRBD2 matching over 9 bases. In germline, CDR1 is SNHLY, CDR2 FYNNEI. CDR3 length: 16 residues. V lost 3 bases and J lost 5; bases outside the gene matches: 10.

In this sample, this clone turned up once. The chain employs TRBV5-1 and TRBJ1-4; D is undetermined. Germline values: CDR1 SGHRS, CDR2 YFSETQ. The CDR3 contains 14 residues. Between the trimmed V and J ends, which lost 6 bases and 5 bases, there was a span of 14 bases. The DNA of the CDR3 is TGCGCCAGCAAGGAGGGAAGCAACAATGAAAAACTGTTTTTT. This gives the protein CASKEGSNNEKLFF.

V is TRBV23-1 and J is TRBJ2-1, with D possibly being TRBD2 (6 bases). TRBV23-1 is placed among ORFs of uncertain function. The CDR3 is 10 residues long. Trimming left V 11 bases short and J 10 bases short, with 12 bases between. The CDR3 DNA reads as TGCGCCCGTCCGGGGGAAGAGCAGTTCTTC. Translation: CARPGEEQFF.

V gene TRBV4-1 combines with J gene TRBJ2-7, with D perhaps TRBD2 (5 bases). Trimming shortened V by 0 bases and J by 7 bases, and 19 bases separated the two germline ends. The CDR3 contains 16 residues. Germline lookup yields CDR1 MGHRA and CDR2 YSYEKL. In DNA form, the CDR3 reads TGCGCCAGCAGCCAAGAGCGGGCTAGCCAACTGGGGGAGCAGTACTTC. Translated, it gives CASSQERASQLGEQYF.

This clone was detected only a few times. The chain recombines TRBV5-4 with TRBJ1-1; D call uncertain. Trimming shortened V by 6 bases and J by 1 base, and 10 bases separated the two germline ends. From germline, CDR1 is SGHNT and CDR2 YYREEE (reference sequence). This CDR3 spans 13 amino acids. In DNA form, the CDR3 reads TGTGCCAGCAATACCGACAAGAACACTGAAGCTTTCTTT. This sequence encodes CASNTDKNTEAFF. Using reference TRBV5-4 and TRBJ1-1 for the parts outside the CDR3, the full variable domain is ETGVTQSPTHLIKTRGQQVTLRCSSQSGHNTVSWYQQALGQGPQFIFQYYREEENGRGNFPPRFSGLQFPNYSSELNVNALELDDSALYLCASNTDKNTEAFFGQGTRLTVV.

The J gene is TRBJ2-7, the V gene TRBV19; 10 bases are a match to TRBD2. The CDR3 is 15 amino acids. Looked up from germline, CDR1 is LNHDA and CDR2 is SQIVND (reference sequence). With V trimmed by 6 bases and J by 2 bases, 7 bases remained unmatched. CDR3 protein: CASRPGTSETYEQYF. CDR3 nucleotide sequence: TGTGCCAGTAGGCCCGGGACTAGCGAGACCTACGAGCAGTACTTC.

The chain carries TRBV30 and TRBJ2-7; D possibly corresponds to TRBD2 (6 bases). The germline CDR1 and CDR2 sequences are GTSNPN and SVGIG (reference sequence). CDR3 length: 13 amino acids. Trimming cost V 5 bases and J 7 bases, with 18 bases left between them. The DNA for the CDR3 is TGTGCCTGGCAAGGGCCGCGGGATGTTGAGCAGTACTTC. Translated, it gives CAWQGPRDVEQYF.

This clone was observed a handful of times. This chain links TRBV6-6 with TRBJ2-1; 10 bases map to TRBD1. Per the germline V gene, CDR1 is MNHNY and CDR2 is SVGAGI (reference sequence). The length of the CDR3 is 14 residues. V shed 6 bases and J 8 bases; nucleotides not matched to a gene: 7. The CDR3 DNA reads TGTGCCAGCAGCCCCGGGACAGGGGACTATGAGCAGTTCTTC. Protein sequence: CASSPGTGDYEQFF.

This chain uses TRBV7-9 with TRBJ2-1, with 11 bases aligning to TRBD2. CDR1 is SEHNR and CDR2 is FQNEAQ in the germline V gene (reference sequence). With 2 bases clipped from V and 7 bases from J, the junction kept 13 bases outside the gene matches. CDR3 length: 18 residues. The CDR3 sequence: CASSLPPRLAGRKNEQFF. The CDR3 nucleotides are TGTGCCAGCAGCTTACCTCCCCGACTAGCGGGACGTAAAAATGAGCAGTTCTTC.

This clone was detected ten times or more. The rearrangement links TRBV25-1 to TRBJ2-1; TRBD1 matches at 9 bases. Germline trimming cut 7 bases from V and 8 bases from J; bases unmatched to any gene: 6. The CDR3 consists of 13 residues. In germline, CDR1 is MGHDK, CDR2 SYGVNS. The DNA of the CDR3 is TGTGCCAGCACCACGGGACAGGGCTATGAGCAGTTCTTC. It yields the protein CASTTGQGYEQFF.

The V call is TRBV5-1, the J call TRBJ2-3; maybe TRBD2 (5 bases). CDR1 and CDR2 from the germline V gene are SGHRS and YFSETQ. With 7 bases removed from V and 0 bases from J, the gap between germline ends came to 15 bases. The CDR3 loop spans 15 amino acids. The chain's CDR3 is CASRNQAASTDTQYF. CDR3 bases: TGCGCCAGCCGAAATCAAGCGGCTAGCACAGATACGCAGTATTTT.

CDR3 sequence: CASSLFSSVTGELFF. As DNA, the CDR3 is TGTGCCAGCAGCTTATTTTCTAGCGTTACCGGGGAGCTGTTTTTT. The genes are TRBV7-2 and TRBJ2-2, with a weak D call TRBD2 (6 bases). CDR1 and CDR2 (germline): SGHTA, FQGNSA. Trimming pared 2 bases from V and 5 bases from J, leaving 12 bases between. CDR3 length: 15 amino acids.

The chain recombines TRBV10-3 with TRBJ2-5; TRBD2 matches at 7 bases. J gave up 5 bases and V 2 bases, and 8 bases lay outside the gene matches. Germline V gene lookup returns CDR1 ENHRY and CDR2 SYGVKD. There are 15 residues in the CDR3. In DNA form, the CDR3 reads TGTGCCATCAGTGAGCCGGGAGGCACTGGGGAGACCCAGTACTTC. This gives the protein CAISEPGGTGETQYF.

The rearrangement uses TRBV27 and TRBJ2-2, with D possibly being TRBD2 (6 bases). In germline, CDR1 is MNHEY, CDR2 SMNVEV (reference sequence). This CDR3 contains 16 residues. The germline V and J ends were trimmed by 5 bases and 5 bases, with 18 bases remaining between them. CDR3 sequence reads: CASSPSRLVGTGELFF. CDR3 bases: TGTGCCAGCAGTCCCAGCCGACTAGTCGGGACCGGGGAGCTGTTTTTT.

This chain connects TRBV4-2 to TRBJ1-1; 9 bases align to TRBD1. The germline gives CDR1 LGHNA, CDR2 YNFKEQ. This CDR3 has 14 amino acids. Trimming at V came to 4 bases and at J to 6 bases, leaving 6 bases not matched to a gene. This CDR3 reads CASSPLTGGSEAFF. CDR3 in DNA: TGTGCCAGCAGCCCTTTAACAGGGGGCTCTGAAGCTTTCTTT.

The V call is TRBV28, the J call TRBJ2-7; 7 nucleotides agree with TRBD1. The CDR3 runs to 14 residues. Trimming at V came to 6 bases and at J to 0 bases, leaving 5 bases not matched to a gene. Germline V lookup: CDR1 MDHEN, CDR2 SYDVKM. CDR3 coding DNA: TGTGCCAGCAGACTACGGGACAGCTCCTACGAGCAGTACTTC. It specifies CASRLRDSSYEQYF.

This clone was detected only a few times. This chain connects TRBV4-1 to TRBJ2-7, with D possibly being TRBD2 (5 bases). The CDR3 loop spans 14 amino acids. Deletions cut 0 bases from V and 3 bases from J, with 9 bases between. Germline values: CDR1 MGHRA, CDR2 YSYEKL. The CDR3 DNA sequence: TGCGCCAGCAGCCAAGATATCGGGATCTACGAGCAGTACTTC. Translating it yields CASSQDIGIYEQYF.

Only a few counts were recorded for this clone. This chain links TRBV5-1 with TRBJ1-1; tentative D call: TRBD1 (6 bases). Germline V gene data show CDR1 as SGHRS and CDR2 as YFSETQ. V lost 4 bases and J lost 4, with 14 bases in between. The CDR3 consists of 14 residues. DNA for the CDR3: TGCGCCAGCAGCCTCACAGGGACGGGCACTGAAGCTTTCTTT. Translating gives CASSLTGTGTEAFF.

The V call is TRBV7-9, the J call TRBJ2-2; unclear D gene. The germline V and J ends were trimmed by 5 bases and 0 bases, with 7 bases remaining between them. The germline gives CDR1 SEHNR, CDR2 FQNEAQ (reference sequence). The CDR3 runs 14 residues. CDR3 loop: CASSPGSNTGELFF. The DNA of the CDR3 is TGTGCCAGCAGCCCAGGATCGAACACCGGGGAGCTGTTTTTT.